A selection of T cell receptor beta chains follows, all from one sample in a study of blood T cell repertoires in COVID-19. TCRdb's copy holds only in-frame clones and misses some; the assay was immunoSEQ multiplex PCR. The sample includes 100,000 or so clones, about four fifths of them seen just once. Sample: peripheral blood. Receptors were obtained from a woman aged 70-85 years with acute or convalescent COVID-19. Both conserved end residues are part of each CDR3. The D gene is left open where the match is weak. A row's size may be missing; if present it is once, few, many or a size class.

V gene,clone size,D gene,J gene,CDR3 length,CDR3 DNA,CDR3 protein
TRBV24-1,-,TRBD2,TRBJ2-1,19,TGTGCCACCAGTGACGTTCCGGGAGGGCCGGAGGGCACGTACAATGAGCAGTTCTTC,CATSDVPGGPEGTYNEQFF
TRBV4-3,-,-,TRBJ1-1,15,TGCGCCAGCAGCACAAGAACCAGTATGAACACTGAAGCTTTCTTT,CASSTRTSMNTEAFF
TRBV19,-,TRBD1,TRBJ1-2,12,TGTGCCAGTAGTGGACAGGGCCGTGGCTACACCTTC,CASSGQGRGYTF
TRBV19,-,TRBD2,TRBJ2-1,15,TGTGCCAGTAGTGACCGAGCGGGAGGTACAATGAAGCAGTTCTTC,CASSDRAGGTMKQFF
TRBV15,-,TRBD1,TRBJ2-7,15,TGTGCCACCAGCAGAGCTAGGACAGGGGGTTACGAGCAGTACTTC,CATSRARTGGYEQYF
TRBV9,-,TRBD1,TRBJ2-5,14,TGTGCCAGCAGCCAGGACAGGACAGGGGAGACCCAGTACTTC,CASSQDRTGETQYF
TRBV5-4,few,-,TRBJ2-2,16,TGTGCCAGCAGCCCGAAGACAGGTGGTGGGACCGGGGAGCTGTTTTTT,CASSPKTGGGTGELFF
TRBV3-1/TRBV3-2,-,-,TRBJ2-3,16,TGTGCCAGCAGCCAGGGAACAGGGCTCGGCACAGATACGCAGTATTTT,CASSQGTGLGTDTQYF
TRBV4-2,-,TRBD1,TRBJ1-2,15,TGTGCCAGCAGCCAAACGGGGACAGGGGCCTATGGCTACACCTTC,CASSQTGTGAYGYTF
TRBV9,-,TRBD1,TRBJ1-1,15,TGTGCCAGCAGCGTAGGGACAGGGAAGGACACTGAAGCTTTCTTT,CASSVGTGKDTEAFF
TRBV27,-,-,TRBJ2-7,13,TGTGCCAGCAGTTTAACAACCAACTACGAGCAGTACTTC,CASSLTTNYEQYF
TRBV7-9,many,-,TRBJ2-6,15,TGTGCCAGCAGCGCAGTCAGCTCTGGGGCCAACGTCCTGACTTTC,CASSAVSSGANVLTF
TRBV18,-,TRBD1,TRBJ1-2,17,TGTGCCAGCTCACCGACACTGGCTAATGGACAGGGAAATGGCTACACCTTC,CASSPTLANGQGNGYTF
TRBV6-6,-,-,TRBJ1-2,16,TGTGCCAGCAGTTACTCGGGGCAGGGGACTAACTATGGCTACACCTTC,CASSYSGQGTNYGYTF
TRBV28,-,-,TRBJ1-1,15,TGTGCCAGCAGCTCGATCGGGGGAATGAACACTGAAGCTTTCTTT,CASSSIGGMNTEAFF
TRBV18,-,-,TRBJ1-5,14,TGTGCCAGCTCTCCTCAGGGAACCGATCAGCCCCAGCATTTT,CASSPQGTDQPQHF
TRBV3-1/TRBV3-2,-,TRBD1,TRBJ2-3,19,TGTGCCAGCAGCCAAGGGGAGAGGGGGCGCAAGGAGGGCACAGATACGCAGTATTTT,CASSQGERGRKEGTDTQYF
TRBV19,-,TRBD2,TRBJ2-1,15,TGTGCCAGTACCCGTACTAGCGGGGCGCCACTCACGCAGTTCTTC,CASTRTSGAPLTQFF
TRBV28,few,TRBD2,TRBJ2-1,15,TGTGCCAGCAGTGTGACTAGCGGGACCTACAATGAGCAGTTCTTC,CASSVTSGTYNEQFF
TRBV5-4,-,TRBD2,TRBJ2-3,14,TGTGCCAGCAGCTTCGTCGGGGGGGCAGATACGCAGTATTTT,CASSFVGGADTQYF
TRBV4-3,-,-,TRBJ2-3,14,TGCGCCAGCAGCCAAGACATACGCGACTCAATAGGGTATTTT,CASSQDIRDSIGYF
TRBV6-5,-,-,TRBJ1-5,13,TGTGCCAGCAGTTACTCCGCAGATCAGCCCCAGCATTTT,CASSYSADQPQHF
TRBV14,-,TRBD1,TRBJ1-2,14,TGTGCCAGCAGCCAAAACCGGGACAGCTATGGCTACACCTTC,CASSQNRDSYGYTF
TRBV6-6,-,TRBD1,TRBJ1-2,16,TGTGCCAGCAGTTACTCCGAGCGACAGGGGGCCGATGGCTACACCTTC,CASSYSERQGADGYTF
TRBV29-1,-,-,TRBJ1-2,12,TGCAGCGTTGAAAGAGGGAACTATGGCTACACCTTC,CSVERGNYGYTF
TRBV5-5,-,-,TRBJ2-3,15,TGTGCCAGCAGCTTGGGCTTAGCTGACACAGATACGCAGTATTTT,CASSLGLADTDTQYF
TRBV12-3/TRBV12-4,-,-,TRBJ2-1,13,TGTGCCAGCAACACGGACAGTTACAATGAGCAGTTCTTC,CASNTDSYNEQFF
TRBV20-1,-,-,TRBJ1-1,10,TGCAGTGCTCTGGACAGTGAAGCTTTCTTT,CSALDSEAFF
TRBV4-2,-,TRBD2,TRBJ2-2,20,TGTGCCAGCAGCCAAGAATTGGTCGGACTAGCGGGAGAAAGGGCCGGGGAGCTGTTTTTT,CASSQELVGLAGERAGELFF
TRBV5-4,-,TRBD1,TRBJ1-1,13,TGTGCCAGCAGCGGAGGGGGCCTTGGTGAAGCTTTCTTT,CASSGGGLGEAFF
TRBV5-1,-,-,TRBJ1-2,13,TGCGCCAGCAGCTTCGGGGGAGACTATGGCTACACCTTC,CASSFGGDYGYTF
TRBV5-1,-,-,TRBJ2-1,14,TGCGCCAGCAGCTCAACACACAGGGCAAATGAGCAGTTCTTC,CASSSTHRANEQFF
TRBV5-6,-,-,TRBJ1-4,16,TGTGCCAGCAGCCCCCAGCGAGGGATTGCTAATGAAAAACTGTTTTTT,CASSPQRGIANEKLFF
TRBV4-3,-,TRBD1,TRBJ1-2,16,TGCGCCAGCAGCCAAGAATCCGACAGGGGCTTTTTTGGCTACACCTTC,CASSQESDRGFFGYTF
TRBV5-1,-,TRBD1,TRBJ2-7,13,TGCGCCAGCAGCCGGACAGGCTCCTACGAGCAGTACTTC,CASSRTGSYEQYF
TRBV7-9,-,TRBD2,TRBJ2-3,15,TGTGCCAGCAGCTTAGGGGTAGCGGGAGGGGATACGCAGTATTTT,CASSLGVAGGDTQYF
TRBV12-3/TRBV12-4,once,-,TRBJ2-7,12,TGTGCCAGCAGTTCCCTCTCCTACGAGCAGTACTTC,CASSSLSYEQYF
TRBV7-2,-,-,TRBJ1-2,14,TGTGCCAGCAGCCTACCTGGGGGCTACTATGGCTACACCTTC,CASSLPGGYYGYTF
TRBV2,-,-,TRBJ1-6,10,TGTGCCAGCGGGGGGGGCACCCTCCACTTT,CASGGGTLHF
TRBV19,few,TRBD1,TRBJ1-5,14,TGTGCCAGTAGTATAGTAGGGACAGTTCAGCCCCAGCATTTT,CASSIVGTVQPQHF
TRBV7-2,-,-,TRBJ2-3,16,TGTGCCAGCAGCTTAGCGGGGCGGGGCGGGGGCGATACGCAGTATTTT,CASSLAGRGGGDTQYF
TRBV11-3,-,-,TRBJ1-2,15,TGTGCCAGCAGCTTCCCCCATGACAGCCCCTATGGCTACACCTTC,CASSFPHDSPYGYTF
TRBV19,-,-,TRBJ2-7,14,TGTGCCAGTAGCCGGGACTGGGGACTCTACGAGCAGTACTTC,CASSRDWGLYEQYF
TRBV5-1,-,-,TRBJ1-3,16,TGCGCCAGCAGCTTGGGACAGGCCGACTCTGGAAACACCATATATTTT,CASSLGQADSGNTIYF
TRBV7-9,many,TRBD1,TRBJ2-7,17,TGTGCCAGCAGCCCGGCCCCCGGGACAGGCTCCTCCTACGAGCAGTACTTC,CASSPAPGTGSSYEQYF
TRBV28,-,-,TRBJ1-1,16,TGTGCCAGCAGTTCAATTGCGGGACTGGGAAACACTGAAGCTTTCTTT,CASSSIAGLGNTEAFF
TRBV11-2,-,-,TRBJ1-1,12,TGTGCCAGCAGCCACTGGGGCGGCGAAGCTTTCTTT,CASSHWGGEAFF